The rows below give T cell receptor beta chains drawn from one sample of a study of CD8 T cells in Susac syndrome. TCRdb reanalysed the immunoSEQ multiplex PCR reads using MiXCR and keeps one entry per CDR3 protein. The sample has 200,000 or so distinct CDR3 sequences, about 95% seen once. The sample was CD4+ T cells from PBMCs. All receptors derive from a human donor with multiple sclerosis. CDR3s leave out the opening cysteine and the closing phenylalanine or tryptophan. Clone size is given for some rows only: seen once, a few or many times, or a class if the clone is expanded.

- | TRBV5-6 | ASSSVDQSRDIQY
- | TRBV20-1 | SALPPADTEAF
- | TRBV4-1 | ASSPTGYGNTIY
- | TRBV7-9 | ASSSSHRVEQY
- | TRBV27 | ASSLRGGGETQY
- | TRBV20-1 | SARVAGYGYT
- | TRBV5-1 | ASSLLGRGQGHNEQF
- | TRBV28 | ASSLGLPRGEQY
- | TRBV20-1 | SARRQGIDEQY
- | TRBV29-1 | SVVRPRSTEAF
- | TRBV29-1 | SASTSGNEQF
- | TRBV20-1 | SAPLAGYTDTQY
- | TRBV5-4 | ASSRTSTNEKLF
- | TRBV7-2 | ASGSKPGLASNEQF
once | TRBV20-1 | SAPQPAGGLNEQF
- | TRBV30 | AWSATGADTQY
- | TRBV20-1 | SAKPAANQPQH
once | TRBV29-1 | SVYAWGSGEQY
once | TRBV5-6 | ASSRRQDQQPQH
- | TRBV27 | ASSLHWNTEAF
- | TRBV7-2 | ASSFGARRDTQY
- | TRBV11-2 | ASSPGRDSLGEAEQF
- | TRBV7-2 | ASSRGASGTTYEQY
- | TRBV11-3 | ASSLGGRDQETQY
- | TRBV20-1 | SAYRSQGATGELF
once | TRBV4-2 | ASSRNIAEPWDEQY